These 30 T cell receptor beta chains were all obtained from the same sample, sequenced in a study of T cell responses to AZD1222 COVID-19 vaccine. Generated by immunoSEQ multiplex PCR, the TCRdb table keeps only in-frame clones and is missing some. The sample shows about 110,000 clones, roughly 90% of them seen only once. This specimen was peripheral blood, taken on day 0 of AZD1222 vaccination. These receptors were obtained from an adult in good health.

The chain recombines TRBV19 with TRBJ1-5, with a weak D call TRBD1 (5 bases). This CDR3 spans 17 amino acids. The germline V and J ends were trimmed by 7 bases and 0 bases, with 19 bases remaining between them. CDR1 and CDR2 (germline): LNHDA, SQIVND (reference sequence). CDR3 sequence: CASTTGPHLLSNQPQHF. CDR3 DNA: TGTGCCAGTACTACAGGACCCCATCTACTTAGCAATCAGCCCCAGCATTTT.

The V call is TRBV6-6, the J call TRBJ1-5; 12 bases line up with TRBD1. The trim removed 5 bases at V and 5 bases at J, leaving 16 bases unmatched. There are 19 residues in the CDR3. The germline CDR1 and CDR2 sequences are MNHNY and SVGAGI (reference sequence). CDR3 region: CASSLPGQGAAGLDQPQHF. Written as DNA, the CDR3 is TGTGCCAGCAGTCTACCGGGACAGGGGGCGGCCGGATTGGATCAGCCCCAGCATTTT.

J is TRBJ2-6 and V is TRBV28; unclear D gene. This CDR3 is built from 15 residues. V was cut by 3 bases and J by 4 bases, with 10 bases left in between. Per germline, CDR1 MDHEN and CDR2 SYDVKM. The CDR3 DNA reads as TGTGCCAGCAGTTTGTCTGGGTCGGGGGCCAACGTCCTGACTTTC. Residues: CASSLSGSGANVLTF.

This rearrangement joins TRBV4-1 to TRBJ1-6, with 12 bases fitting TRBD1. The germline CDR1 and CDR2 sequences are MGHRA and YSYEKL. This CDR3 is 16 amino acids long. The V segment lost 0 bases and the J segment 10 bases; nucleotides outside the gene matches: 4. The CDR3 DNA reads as TGCGCCAGCAGCCAAGATCCCGGGACAGGGGGCTCACCCCTCCACTTT. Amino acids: CASSQDPGTGGSPLHF.

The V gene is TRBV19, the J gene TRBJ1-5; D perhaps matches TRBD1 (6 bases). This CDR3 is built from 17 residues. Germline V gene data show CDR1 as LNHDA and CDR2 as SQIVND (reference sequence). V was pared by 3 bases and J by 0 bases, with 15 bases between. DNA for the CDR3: TGTGCCAGTAGTATTAGTAGGGGGACAACTAGCAATCAGCCCCAGCATTTT. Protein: CASSISRGTTSNQPQHF.

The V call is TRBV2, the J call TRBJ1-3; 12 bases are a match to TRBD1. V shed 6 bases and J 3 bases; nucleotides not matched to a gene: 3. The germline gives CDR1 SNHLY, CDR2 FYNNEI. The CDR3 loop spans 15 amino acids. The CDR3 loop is CASSGTGGLGNTIYF. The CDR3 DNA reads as TGTGCCAGCAGCGGGACAGGGGGCCTTGGAAACACCATATATTTT.

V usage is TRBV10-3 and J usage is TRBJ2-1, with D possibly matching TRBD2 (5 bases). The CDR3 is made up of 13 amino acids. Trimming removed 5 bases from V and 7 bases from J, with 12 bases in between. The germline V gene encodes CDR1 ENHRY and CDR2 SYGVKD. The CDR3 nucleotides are TGTGCCATCAGTCGGGAAGCGAGAAATGAGCAGTTCTTC. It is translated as CAISREARNEQFF.

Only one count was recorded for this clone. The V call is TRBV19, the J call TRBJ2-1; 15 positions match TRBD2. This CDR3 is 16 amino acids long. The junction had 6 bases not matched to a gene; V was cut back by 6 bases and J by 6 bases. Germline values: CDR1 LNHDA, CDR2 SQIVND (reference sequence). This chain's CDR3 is CASRRTSGRGGNEQFF. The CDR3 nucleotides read TGTGCCAGTAGAAGGACTAGCGGGAGGGGGGGCAATGAGCAGTTCTTC.

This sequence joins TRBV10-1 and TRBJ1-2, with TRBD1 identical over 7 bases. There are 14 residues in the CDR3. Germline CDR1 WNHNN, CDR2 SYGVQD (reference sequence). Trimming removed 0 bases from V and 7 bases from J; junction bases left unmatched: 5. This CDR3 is CASSESTGSGGYTF. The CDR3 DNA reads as TGCGCCAGCAGTGAGTCGACAGGGTCCGGTGGCTACACCTTC.

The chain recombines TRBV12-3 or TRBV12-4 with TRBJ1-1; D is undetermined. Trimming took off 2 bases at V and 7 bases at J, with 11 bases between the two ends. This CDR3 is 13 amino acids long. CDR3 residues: CASSLNGRSEAFF. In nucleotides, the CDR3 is TGTGCCAGCAGTTTAAACGGTCGAAGTGAAGCTTTCTTT.

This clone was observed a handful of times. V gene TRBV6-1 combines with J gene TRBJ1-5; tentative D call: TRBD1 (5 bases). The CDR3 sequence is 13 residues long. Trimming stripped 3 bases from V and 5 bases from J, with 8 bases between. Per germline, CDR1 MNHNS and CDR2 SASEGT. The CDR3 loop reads CASSETGDQPQHF. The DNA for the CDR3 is TGTGCCAGCAGTGAGACGGGGGATCAGCCCCAGCATTTT.

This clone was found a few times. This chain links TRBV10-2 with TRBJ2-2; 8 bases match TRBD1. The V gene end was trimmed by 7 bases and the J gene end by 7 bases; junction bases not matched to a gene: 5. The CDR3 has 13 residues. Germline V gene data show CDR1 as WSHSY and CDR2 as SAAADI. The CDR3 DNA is TGCGCCAGCACGCAGGGGGCCGGCGGGGAGCTGTTTTTT. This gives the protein CASTQGAGGELFF.

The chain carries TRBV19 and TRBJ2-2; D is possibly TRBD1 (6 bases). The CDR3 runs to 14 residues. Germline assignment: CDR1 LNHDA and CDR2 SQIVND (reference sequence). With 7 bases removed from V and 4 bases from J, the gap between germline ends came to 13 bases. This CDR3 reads CASNLGARTGELFF. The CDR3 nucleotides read TGTGCCAGTAATTTGGGGGCCCGCACCGGGGAGCTGTTTTTT.

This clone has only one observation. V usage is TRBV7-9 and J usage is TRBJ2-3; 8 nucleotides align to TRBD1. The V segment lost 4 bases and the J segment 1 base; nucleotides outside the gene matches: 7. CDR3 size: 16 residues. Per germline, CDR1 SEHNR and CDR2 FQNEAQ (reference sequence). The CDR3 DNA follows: TGTGCCAGCAGCTCGGGACCGGGACAGGGCACAGATACGCAGTATTTT. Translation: CASSSGPGQGTDTQYF.

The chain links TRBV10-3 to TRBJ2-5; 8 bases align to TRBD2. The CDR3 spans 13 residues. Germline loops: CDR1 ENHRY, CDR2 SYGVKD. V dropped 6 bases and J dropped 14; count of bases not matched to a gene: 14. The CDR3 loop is CAISPAGEGDPYF. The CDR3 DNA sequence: TGTGCCATCAGCCCAGCGGGAGAGGGGGATCCATACTTC.

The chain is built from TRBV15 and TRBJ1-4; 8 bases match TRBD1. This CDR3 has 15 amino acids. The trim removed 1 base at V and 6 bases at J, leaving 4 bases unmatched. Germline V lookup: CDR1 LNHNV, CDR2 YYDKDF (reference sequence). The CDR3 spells CATSRGQGSDEKLFF. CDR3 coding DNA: TGTGCCACCAGCAGAGGACAGGGGTCCGATGAAAAACTGTTTTTT. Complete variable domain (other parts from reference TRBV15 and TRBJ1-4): DAMVIQNPRYQVTQFGKPVTLSCSQTLNHNVMYWYQQKSSQAPKLLFHYYDKDFNNEADTPDNFQSRRPNTSFCFLDIRSPGLGDTAMYLCATSRGQGSDEKLFFGSGTQLSVL.

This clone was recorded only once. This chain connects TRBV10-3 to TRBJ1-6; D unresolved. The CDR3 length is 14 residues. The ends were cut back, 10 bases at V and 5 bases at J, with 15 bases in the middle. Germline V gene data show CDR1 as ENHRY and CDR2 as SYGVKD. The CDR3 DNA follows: TGTGCCACCGCAAGTAGTAACAATAATTCACCCCTCCACTTT. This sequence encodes CATASSNNNSPLHF.

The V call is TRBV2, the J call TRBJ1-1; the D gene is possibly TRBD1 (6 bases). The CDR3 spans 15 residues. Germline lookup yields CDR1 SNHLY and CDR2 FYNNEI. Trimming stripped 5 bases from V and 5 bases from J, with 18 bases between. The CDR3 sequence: CASSLYQTGRTEAFF. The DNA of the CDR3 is TGTGCCAGCAGTTTATACCAGACAGGAAGGACTGAAGCTTTCTTT.

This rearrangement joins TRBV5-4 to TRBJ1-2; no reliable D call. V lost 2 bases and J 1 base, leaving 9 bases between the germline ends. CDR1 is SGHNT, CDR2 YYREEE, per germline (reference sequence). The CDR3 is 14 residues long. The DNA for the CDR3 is TGTGCCAGCAGCTTCCCGAGGGATAACTATGGCTACACCTTC. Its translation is CASSFPRDNYGYTF.

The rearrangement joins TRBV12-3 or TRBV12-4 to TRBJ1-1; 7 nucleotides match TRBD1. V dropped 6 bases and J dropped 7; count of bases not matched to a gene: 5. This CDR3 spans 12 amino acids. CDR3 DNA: TGTGCCAGCAGGGTCCGGGACAGTGAAGCTTTCTTT. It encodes CASRVRDSEAFF.

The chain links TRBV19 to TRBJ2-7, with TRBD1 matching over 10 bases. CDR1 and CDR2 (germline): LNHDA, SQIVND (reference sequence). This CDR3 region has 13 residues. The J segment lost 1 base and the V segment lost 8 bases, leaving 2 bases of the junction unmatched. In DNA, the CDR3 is TGTGCCAGTGGACAGGGGGTTTCCTACGAGCAGTACTTC. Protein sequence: CASGQGVSYEQYF.

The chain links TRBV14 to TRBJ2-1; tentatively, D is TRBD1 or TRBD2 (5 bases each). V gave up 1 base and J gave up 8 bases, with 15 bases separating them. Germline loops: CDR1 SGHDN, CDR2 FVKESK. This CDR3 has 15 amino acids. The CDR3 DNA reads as TGTGCCAGCAGCCAAGTCGTTGCCGGGGCCGATGAGCAGTTCTTC. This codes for CASSQVVAGADEQFF.

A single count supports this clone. The CDR3 loop is CASSLAPAPTIYF. CDR3 nucleotides: TGTGCCAGCAGTTTGGCGCCAGCGCCCACCATATATTTT. The V call is TRBV12-3 or TRBV12-4, the J call TRBJ1-3; D is unclear. V lost 3 bases and J lost 9, with 12 bases in between. The CDR3 is made up of 13 amino acids.

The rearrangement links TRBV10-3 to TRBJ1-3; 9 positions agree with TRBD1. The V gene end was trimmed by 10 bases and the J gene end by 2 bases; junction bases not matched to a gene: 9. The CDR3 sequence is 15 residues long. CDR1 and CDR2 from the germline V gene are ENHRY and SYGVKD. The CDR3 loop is CATRWDRATGNTIYF. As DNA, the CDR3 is TGTGCCACGCGTTGGGACAGGGCAACTGGAAACACCATATATTTT.

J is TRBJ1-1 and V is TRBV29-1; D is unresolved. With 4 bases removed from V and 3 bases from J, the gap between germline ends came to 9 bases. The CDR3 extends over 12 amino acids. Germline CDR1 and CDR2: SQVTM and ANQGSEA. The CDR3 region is CSVVPGYTEAFF. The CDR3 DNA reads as TGCAGCGTTGTGCCCGGGTACACTGAAGCTTTCTTT.

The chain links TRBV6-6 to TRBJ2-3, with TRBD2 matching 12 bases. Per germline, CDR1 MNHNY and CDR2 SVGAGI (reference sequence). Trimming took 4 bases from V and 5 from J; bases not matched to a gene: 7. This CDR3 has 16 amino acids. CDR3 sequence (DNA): TGTGCCAGCAGTTGGGCTAGCGGGGGGGCGCAAGATACGCAGTATTTT. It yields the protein CASSWASGGAQDTQYF.

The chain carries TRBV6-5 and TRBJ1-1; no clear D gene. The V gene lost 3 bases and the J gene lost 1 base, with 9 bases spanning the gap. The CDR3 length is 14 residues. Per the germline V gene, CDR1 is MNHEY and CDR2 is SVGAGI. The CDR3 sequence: CASSYISRNTEAFF. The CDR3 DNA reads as TGTGCCAGCAGTTATATTTCGAGGAACACTGAAGCTTTCTTT.

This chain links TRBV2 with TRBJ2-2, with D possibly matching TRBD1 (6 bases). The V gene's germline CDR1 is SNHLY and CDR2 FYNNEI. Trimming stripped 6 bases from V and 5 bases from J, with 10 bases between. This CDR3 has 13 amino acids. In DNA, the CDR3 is TGTGCCAGCAGGCCCACAGGGACCGGGGAGCTGTTTTTT. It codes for CASRPTGTGELFF.

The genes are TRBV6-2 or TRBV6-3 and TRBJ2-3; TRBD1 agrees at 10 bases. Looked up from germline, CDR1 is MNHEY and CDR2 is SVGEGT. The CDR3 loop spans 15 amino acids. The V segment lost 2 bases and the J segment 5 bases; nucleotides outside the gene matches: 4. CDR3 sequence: CASSYAGTGVDTQYF. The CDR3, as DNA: TGTGCCAGCAGTTACGCCGGGACAGGGGTAGATACGCAGTATTTT.

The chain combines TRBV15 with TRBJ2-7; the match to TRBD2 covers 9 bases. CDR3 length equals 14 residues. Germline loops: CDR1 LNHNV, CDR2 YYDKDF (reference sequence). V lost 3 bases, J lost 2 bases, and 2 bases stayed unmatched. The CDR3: CATSSLAGTYEQYF. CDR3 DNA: TGTGCCACCAGCAGCCTAGCGGGGACCTACGAGCAGTACTTC.